These 2 T cell receptor beta chains originate from one sample sequenced in a study of T cells in Graves' hyperthyroidism and ophthalmopathy. Regions amplified from RNA transcripts were the TCR beta CDR3 regions. HTBI primers were employed in a first-round RT-PCR of the TCR CDR3. TCRdb ran MiXCR on the multiplex PCR reads and lists one entry per CDR3 protein. The sample has roughly 380,000 distinct CDR3 sequences, about 13% seen once. Sequencing was performed on blood. These receptors all stem from a man aged 25 to 45 with Graves' hyperthyroidism that later progressed to Graves' ophthalmopathy.

The V call is TRBV9, the J call TRBJ1-2; 7 bases are shared with TRBD1. Unmatched junction bases numbered 12, after V lost 4 bases and J lost 3 bases. CDR3 size: 16 residues. From germline, CDR1 is SGDLS and CDR2 YYNGEE. DNA of the CDR3: TGTGCCAGCAGCCCAGGGGGAGTAATAGTAGACTATGGCTACACCTTC. This sequence encodes CASSPGGVIVDYGYTF.

This clonotype was seen a handful of times. This sequence joins TRBV28 and TRBJ1-4; perhaps TRBD1 as D (5 bases). Per the germline V gene, CDR1 is MDHEN and CDR2 is SYDVKM. The CDR3 has 13 amino acids. V lost 5 bases and J lost 8, with 12 bases in between. Here the CDR3 DNA reads TGTGCCAGCAGTGGAGGGGCCGGCGAAAAACTGTTTTTT. It is translated as CASSGGAGEKLFF.